The TCR beta chain under discussion was sequenced for a study of CD8+CD57+ T cells in acquired aplastic anemia. Study as a whole: The DNA of sorted CD4+ and CD8+ cells averaged approximately 3.4 ug. Healthy donor CD4+ samples were sequenced to a depth that averaged roughly 10 million reads.

The template used for profiling TCR beta VDJ and CDR3 was genomic DNA. TCRdb processed the reads anew with MiXCR; each CDR3 protein has one entry. The sample includes some 150,000 distinct CDR3 sequences, approximately 41% of them seen just once. The CDR3 has 15 residues. Trimming left V 1 base short and J 7 bases short, with 11 bases between. Germline-derived CDR1 and CDR2 are MGHDK and SYGVNS. Findings and caveats of the study: Between patients and controls, over 25 CD8+ CDR3 sequences were found in common.

Concerning this clonotype itself: Its antigen is not known.

This TCR came from a human donor in good health, serving as a control. The chain employs TRBV25-1 and TRBJ1-6; D possibly corresponds to TRBD1 (6 bases). Sequencing was done on a sample of sorted CD4+, CD8+, or CD8+CD57+ T cells (not recorded which) from PBMCs. The CDR3 region has the DNA TGTGCCAGCAGTGAATGGGGGGCGCGGAATTCACCCCTCCACTTT. Its protein product is CASSEWGARNSPLHF.